This is a list of T cell receptor beta chains from one sample in a study of cytomegalovirus exposure and HLA in healthy donors. Data came from immunoSEQ multiplex PCR; TCRdb stores just in-frame clones and leaves some out. There are 200,000 or so clones in the sample; 75% to 85% occur only once, and 2.5% to 3.5% lies in the top ten. The source material was PBMCs. The receptors stem from a middle-aged woman in good health and CMV-seronegative. Each CDR3 is given with its conserved first and last residue. The D gene is left open where the match is weak. Size values are once, few and many counts, or a class for expanded clones, and some rows have none.

V gene	clone size	D gene	J gene	CDR3 protein	CDR3 DNA
TRBV15	-	TRBD2	TRBJ2-2	CATSRDGGGGELFF	TGTGCCACCAGCAGAGATGGGGGGGGCGGGGAGCTGTTTTTT
TRBV18	once	TRBD2	TRBJ2-5	CASSSGLAGGEETQYF	TGTGCCAGCTCGTCGGGACTAGCGGGAGGGGAAGAGACCCAGTACTTC
TRBV30	-	TRBD2	TRBJ2-7	CAWRTSGRSEQYF	TGTGCCTGGAGGACTAGCGGGAGGTCCGAGCAGTACTTC
TRBV10-2	-	-	TRBJ2-5	CASSVQGRETQYF	TGCGCCAGCAGTGTGCAGGGGCGGGAGACCCAGTACTTC
TRBV4-1	-	-	TRBJ1-3	CASSQTPRDILPGREYF	TGCGCCAGCAGCCAAACCCCCCGGGACATCTTACCTGGTCGGGAATATTTT
TRBV18	-	-	TRBJ1-4	CASSPLESRPQGEKLFF	TGTGCCAGCTCACCACTAGAATCTCGACCGCAGGGTGAAAAACTGTTTTTT
TRBV28	-	-	TRBJ2-1	CASRRSSYNEQFF	TGTGCCAGCAGGAGGAGCTCCTACAATGAGCAGTTCTTC
TRBV21-1	-	-	TRBJ2-7	CASSKNGRLAGYYEQYF	TGTGCCAGCAGCAAAAATGGAAGACTAGCGGGATACTACGAGCAGTACTTC
TRBV7-6	-	TRBD1	TRBJ1-3	CASSARQGTSGNTIYF	TGTGCCAGCAGCGCCCGACAGGGCACCTCTGGAAACACCATATATTTT
TRBV4-1	-	TRBD1	TRBJ1-2	CASSQDPLSTGNYGYTF	TGCGCCAGCAGCCAAGATCCTCTCTCGACAGGGAACTATGGCTACACCTTC
TRBV10-3	-	TRBD1	TRBJ1-5	CAISESGTGDQPQHF	TGTGCCATCAGTGAGTCTGGGACAGGCGATCAGCCCCAGCATTTT
TRBV28	-	-	TRBJ1-5	CASSGLQPQHF	TGTGCCAGTTCGGGTTTACAGCCCCAGCATTTT